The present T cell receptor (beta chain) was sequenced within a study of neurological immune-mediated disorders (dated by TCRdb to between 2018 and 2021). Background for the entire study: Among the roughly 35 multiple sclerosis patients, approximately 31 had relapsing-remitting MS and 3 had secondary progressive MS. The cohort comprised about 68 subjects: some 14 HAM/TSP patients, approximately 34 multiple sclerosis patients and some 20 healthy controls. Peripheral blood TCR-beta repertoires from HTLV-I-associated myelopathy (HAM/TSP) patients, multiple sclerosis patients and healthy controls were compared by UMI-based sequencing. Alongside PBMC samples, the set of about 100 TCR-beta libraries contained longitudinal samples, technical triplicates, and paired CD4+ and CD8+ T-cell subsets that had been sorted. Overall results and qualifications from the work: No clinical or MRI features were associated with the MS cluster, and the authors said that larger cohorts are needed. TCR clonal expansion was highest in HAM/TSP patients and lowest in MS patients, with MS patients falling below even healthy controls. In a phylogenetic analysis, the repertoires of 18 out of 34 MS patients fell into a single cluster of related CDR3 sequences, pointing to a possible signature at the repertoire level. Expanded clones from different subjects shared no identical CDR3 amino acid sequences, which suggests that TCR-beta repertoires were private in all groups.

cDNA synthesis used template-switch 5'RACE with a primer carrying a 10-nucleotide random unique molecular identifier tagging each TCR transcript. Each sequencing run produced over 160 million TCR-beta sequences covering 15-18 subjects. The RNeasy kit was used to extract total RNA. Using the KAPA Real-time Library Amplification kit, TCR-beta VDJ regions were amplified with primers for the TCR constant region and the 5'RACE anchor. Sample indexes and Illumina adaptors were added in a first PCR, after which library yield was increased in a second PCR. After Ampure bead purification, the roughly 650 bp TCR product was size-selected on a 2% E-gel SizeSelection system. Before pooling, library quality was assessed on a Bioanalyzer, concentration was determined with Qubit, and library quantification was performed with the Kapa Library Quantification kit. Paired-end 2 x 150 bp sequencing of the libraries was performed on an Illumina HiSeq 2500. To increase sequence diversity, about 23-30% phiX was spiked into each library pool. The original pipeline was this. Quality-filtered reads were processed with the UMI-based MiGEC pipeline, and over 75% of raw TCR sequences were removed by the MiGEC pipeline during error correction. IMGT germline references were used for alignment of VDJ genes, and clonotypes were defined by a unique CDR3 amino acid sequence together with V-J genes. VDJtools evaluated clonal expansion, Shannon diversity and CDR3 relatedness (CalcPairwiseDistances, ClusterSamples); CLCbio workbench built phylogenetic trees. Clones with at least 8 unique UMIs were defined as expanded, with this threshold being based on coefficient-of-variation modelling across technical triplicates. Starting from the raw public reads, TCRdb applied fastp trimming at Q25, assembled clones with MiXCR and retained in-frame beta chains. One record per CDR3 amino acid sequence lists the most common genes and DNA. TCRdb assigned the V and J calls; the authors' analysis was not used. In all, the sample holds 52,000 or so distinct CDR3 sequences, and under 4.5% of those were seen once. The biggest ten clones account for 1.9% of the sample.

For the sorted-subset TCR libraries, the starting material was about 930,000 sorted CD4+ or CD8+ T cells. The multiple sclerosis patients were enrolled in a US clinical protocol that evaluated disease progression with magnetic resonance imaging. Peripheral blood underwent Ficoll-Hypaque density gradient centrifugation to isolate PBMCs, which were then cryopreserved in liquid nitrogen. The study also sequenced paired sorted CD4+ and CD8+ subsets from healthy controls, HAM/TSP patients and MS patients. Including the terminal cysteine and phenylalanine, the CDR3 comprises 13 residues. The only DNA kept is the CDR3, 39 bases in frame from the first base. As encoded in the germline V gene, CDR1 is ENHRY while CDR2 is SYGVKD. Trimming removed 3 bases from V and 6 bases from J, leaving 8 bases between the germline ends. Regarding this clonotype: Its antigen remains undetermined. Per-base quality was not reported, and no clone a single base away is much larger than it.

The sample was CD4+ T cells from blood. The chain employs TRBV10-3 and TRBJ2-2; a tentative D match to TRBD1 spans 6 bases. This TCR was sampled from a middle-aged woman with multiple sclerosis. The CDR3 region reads CAISEWGPGELFF. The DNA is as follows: TGTGCCATCAGTGAATGGGGGCCCGGGGAGCTGTTTTTT.